One sample yielded the 20 T cell receptor beta chains listed below, sequenced in a study of blood T cells in healthy people across ages. The authors ran a second PCR of roughly 7 to 11 cycles using a sample-barcoded 5' primer and a J-beta primer mix. Using its own MiXCR run on the 5' RACE reads, TCRdb lists one record per CDR3 protein. The data contain around 1,100,000 distinct CDR3 sequences, less than 45% of them singletons. Material for sequencing was blood. Source of these receptors: a young man in good health.

The chain carries TRBV6-6 and TRBJ1-4; 8 positions match TRBD1. Germline V gene lookup returns CDR1 MNHNY and CDR2 SVGAGI (reference sequence). This CDR3 contains 15 residues. The trim removed 2 bases at V and 5 bases at J, leaving 4 bases unmatched. The CDR3 spells CASSYSRTGNEKLFF. CDR3 nucleotide sequence: TGTGCCAGCAGTTACAGTCGGACAGGGAATGAAAAACTGTTTTTT.

This clonotype was observed a handful of times. The chain is built from TRBV20-1 and TRBJ1-5; D not certain. The V and J ends lost 6 bases and 0 bases respectively, with 12 bases between them. The CDR3 sequence is 14 residues long. Germline values: CDR1 DFQATT, CDR2 SNEGSKA (reference sequence). CDR3 DNA: TGCAGTGCCATTCGAGGGAATAGCAATCAGCCCCAGCATTTT. Protein sequence: CSAIRGNSNQPQHF.

The chain uses TRBV20-1 and TRBJ2-3; 7 bases fit TRBD2. There are 14 residues in the CDR3. The J segment lost 1 base and the V segment lost 8 bases, leaving 9 bases of the junction unmatched. Germline CDR1 DFQATT, CDR2 SNEGSKA (reference sequence). The CDR3 loop reads CSKGEGRGTDTQYF. CDR3 DNA sequence: TGCAGTAAGGGCGAAGGGAGGGGCACAGATACGCAGTATTTT.

The count of this clonotype is one. The J gene is TRBJ1-6, the V gene TRBV20-1, with 9 bases lining up with TRBD1. J was trimmed by 8 bases and V by 3 bases; bases with no gene match: 8. This CDR3 spans 15 amino acids. The germline V gene has CDR1 DFQATT and CDR2 SNEGSKA (reference sequence). The CDR3 is CSARAQGQGDSPLHF. CDR3 in DNA: TGCAGTGCTAGGGCCCAGGGACAGGGTGATTCACCCCTCCACTTT.

The table lists this clonotype with a few counts. This chain connects TRBV7-2 to TRBJ2-1; tentatively, D is TRBD2 (5 bases). Germline CDR1 is SGHTA and CDR2 is FQGNSA. The CDR3 spans 16 residues. Trimming removed 3 bases at V and 5 bases at J, with 17 bases between. The CDR3 sequence is CASSFRGRRVDNEQFF. The CDR3 DNA reads TGTGCCAGCAGCTTTCGGGGAAGGCGGGTAGACAATGAGCAGTTCTTC.

The chain has TRBV6-1 and TRBJ1-5, with 7 bases matching TRBD1. The length of the CDR3 is 16 residues. Germline lookup yields CDR1 MNHNS and CDR2 SASEGT. The V segment lost 3 bases and the J segment 5 bases; nucleotides outside the gene matches: 10. The CDR3 coding sequence is TGTGCCAGCAGTGACAAGTACCGGGACAGCTATCAGCCCCAGCATTTT. Amino acids: CASSDKYRDSYQPQHF.

The chain combines TRBV10-3 with TRBJ2-5, with D possibly being TRBD2 (5 bases). CDR1 and CDR2 from the germline V gene are ENHRY and SYGVKD. The V end lost 8 bases, the J end lost 11 bases, and 27 bases lay between the germline ends. CDR3 length: 15 amino acids. In nucleotides, the CDR3 is TGTGCCATCGGGCCAAGGACTCAGCTAGGCAATGAGCAGTACTTC. Translating gives CAIGPRTQLGNEQYF.

This clonotype was counted many times. This clone may be a read error of a much larger clone one base away. The V and J genes are TRBV13 and TRBJ2-3; possible D gene TRBD2, 5 bases. V lost 0 bases, J lost 2 bases, and 6 bases lay in between. There are 14 residues in the CDR3. The germline V gene encodes CDR1 PRHDT and CDR2 FYEKMQ (reference sequence). Written as DNA, the CDR3 is TGTGCCAGCAGCTTAGGGACTACCACAGATACGCAGTATTTT. Translation: CASSLGTTTDTQYF.

This clonotype was recorded once. This chain links TRBV13 with TRBJ1-1, with 7 bases that match TRBD1. V shed 4 bases and J 5 bases; nucleotides not matched to a gene: 10. The length of the CDR3 is 15 residues. Germline V gene data show CDR1 as PRHDT and CDR2 as FYEKMQ (reference sequence). The CDR3 DNA follows: TGTGCCAGCAGCTCCCAACGACAGGGCAATACTGAAGCTTTCTTT. Encoded protein: CASSSQRQGNTEAFF.

The chain employs TRBV28 and TRBJ1-1; D gene unclear. The germline V gene has CDR1 MDHEN and CDR2 SYDVKM. The germline V and J ends were trimmed by 2 bases and 0 bases, with 10 bases remaining between them. This CDR3 is 15 amino acids long. CDR3 nucleotide sequence: TGTGCCAGCAGTTTAGACGGGTACATGAACACTGAAGCTTTCTTT. Translated, it gives CASSLDGYMNTEAFF.

The chain uses TRBV4-3 and TRBJ1-1; maybe TRBD1 (6 bases). This CDR3 is 14 amino acids long. V was pared by 1 base and J by 5 bases, with 11 bases between. Germline loops: CDR1 LGHNA, CDR2 YSLEER. As DNA, the CDR3 is TGCGCCAGCAGCCAAGTCGGGGGGCAGACTGAAGCTTTCTTT. The encoded protein is CASSQVGGQTEAFF.

This clonotype showed up many times. V gene TRBV7-6 combines with J gene TRBJ1-1; 7 bases are shared with TRBD1. The length of the CDR3 is 14 residues. The germline V gene has CDR1 SGHVS and CDR2 FNYEAQ. The V segment lost 5 bases and the J segment 1 base; nucleotides outside the gene matches: 4. CDR3 amino acids: CASSPGQANTEAFF. As DNA, the CDR3 is TGTGCCAGCAGCCCCGGACAGGCGAACACTGAAGCTTTCTTT.

This clonotype turned up a few times. The genes are TRBV5-1 and TRBJ2-3, with 8 bases lining up with TRBD1. J was trimmed by 1 base and V by 0 bases; bases with no gene match: 7. Germline CDR1 SGHRS, CDR2 YFSETQ. The CDR3 length is 17 residues. The CDR3 coding sequence is TGCGCCAGCAGCTTGGAACCGACAGGGGACCGCACAGATACGCAGTATTTT. It yields the protein CASSLEPTGDRTDTQYF.

This chain uses TRBV20-1 with TRBJ2-2; D is tentatively TRBD1 or TRBD2 (5 bases each). Germline V lookup: CDR1 DFQATT, CDR2 SNEGSKA (reference sequence). The CDR3 contains 18 residues. V lost 1 base to trimming and J lost 7 bases, with 25 bases between them. CDR3 in DNA: TGCAGTGCTAGAGTATCCTCCGGGACCCCACGGGGCAGCGGGGAGCTGTTTTTT. It specifies CSARVSSGTPRGSGELFF.

The chain is built from TRBV9 and TRBJ1-6; D not resolved. The length of the CDR3 is 14 residues. Trimming stripped 4 bases from V and 8 bases from J, with 13 bases between. CDR1 is SGDLS, CDR2 YYNGEE, per germline. This CDR3 is CASSTWEIYSPLHF. The DNA of the CDR3 is TGTGCCAGCAGCACTTGGGAAATCTATTCACCCCTCCACTTT.

There are a few counts of this clonotype. The chain employs TRBV20-1 and TRBJ2-2, with TRBD1 identical over 8 bases. CDR1 is DFQATT, CDR2 SNEGSKA, per germline (reference sequence). V shed 0 bases and J 6 bases; nucleotides not matched to a gene: 9. CDR3 size: 16 residues. The CDR3: CSARDLRGRQAGELFF. In DNA form, the CDR3 reads TGCAGTGCTAGAGATCTCAGGGGGCGGCAGGCCGGGGAGCTGTTTTTT.

This clonotype showed up just a few times. The chain joins TRBV4-3 to TRBJ2-6; D uncertain. The V gene's germline CDR1 is LGHNA and CDR2 YSLEER. The CDR3 spans 16 residues. Trimming pared 0 bases from V and 5 bases from J, leaving 11 bases between. CDR3 sequence: CASSQETPYRANVLTF. The CDR3 DNA is TGCGCCAGCAGCCAAGAGACCCCTTACAGGGCCAACGTCCTGACTTTC.

CDR3 in DNA: TGTGCCAGCAGTTACTCCCGGCCGGGACAGGGGCGAGATACGCAGTATTTT. Translated, it gives CASSYSRPGQGRDTQYF. The V call is TRBV6-6, the J call TRBJ2-3, with 10 bases identical to TRBD1. The V segment lost 0 bases and the J segment 5 bases; nucleotides outside the gene matches: 8. The CDR3 spans 17 residues. Germline loops: CDR1 MNHNY, CDR2 SVGAGI (reference sequence).

The rearrangement joins TRBV12-3 or TRBV12-4 to TRBJ2-5; either TRBD1 or TRBD2 may fit D (8 bases each). CDR3 length equals 16 residues. V dropped 5 bases and J dropped 11 bases, with 27 bases sitting between them. CDR3 sequence: CASSPFGTGEREWQYF. CDR3 nucleotides: TGTGCCAGCAGTCCCTTTGGGACAGGAGAGCGGGAGTGGCAGTACTTC.

The chain links TRBV4-3 to TRBJ2-3, with D possibly being TRBD1 (6 bases). The ends were cut back, 0 bases at V and 2 bases at J, with 12 bases in the middle. Germline V gene data show CDR1 as LGHNA and CDR2 as YSLEER. This CDR3 has 16 residues. The chain's CDR3 is CASSQERGSNTDTQYF. The CDR3 DNA is TGCGCCAGCAGCCAAGAAAGGGGGAGTAACACAGATACGCAGTATTTT.